This T cell receptor (beta chain) was documented in a study of blood T cell repertoires in COVID-19. At the level of the study: Donors in the United States, Italy and Spain gave samples during acute or convalescent COVID-19. T cells, B-cell-depleted T cells, or PBMCs supplied cDNA or gDNA.

Germline V CDR1 and CDR2: ENHRY, SYGVKD. The V end was cut by 8 bases, the J end by 2 bases, with 18 bases between. This CDR3 is 15 amino acids long. As handled by the study authors: For nucleated cells, counts were estimated from reference gene primer amplification. Assay: immunoSEQ multiplex PCR; the TCRdb copy retains only in-frame clones and omits some. That table furnishes V, J and clone size, whereas the DNA furnished D and trimming. This table holds about 26,000 clones, about 90% found once. This chain connects TRBV10-3 to TRBJ1-2, with D possibly matching TRBD1 (6 bases). Sequencing used peripheral blood. The clonotype comes from a human donor in a cohort sampled during active COVID-19. In DNA, the CDR3 is TGTGCCATCGGACGATCGGGACAACTCAACTATGGCTACACCTTC. Its translation is CAIGRSGQLNYGYTF.